This TCR beta chain was identified during a study of T cells after yellow fever vaccination. Across the study: Where fractions had low cell numbers, libraries were prepared from them with the SMART-Seq v4 Ultra Low Input RNA kit. Study findings and constraints: At around 95% for CD4 and just over 85% for CD8, most primary-vaccination clones showed up again after the booster. A secondary response was less intense yet reached its peak sooner, at day 5 versus 15. Researchers noted that a small share of clonotypes showed up in both CD4 and CD8 compartments.

This clonotype has ten or more counts. Its antigen is not known. Using its own MiXCR run on the 5' RACE reads, TCRdb lists one record per CDR3 protein. The data show roughly 350,000 distinct CDR3 sequences, with roughly 4.3% seen just once and roughly 24% held by the top ten. Germline V CDR1 and CDR2: MNHEY, SMNVEV (reference sequence). The junction had 4 bases not matched to a gene; V was cut back by 9 bases and J by 0 bases. The CDR3 has 13 residues. This chain connects TRBV27 to TRBJ1-1; 7 bases map to TRBD1. This receptor was identified in a young man who received the YFV17D yellow fever vaccine. The specimen comprised PBMCs, sampled 5 days after the yellow fever booster vaccination. CDR3 amino acids: CASRQGMNTEAFF. CDR3 DNA sequence: TGTGCCAGTAGACAGGGAATGAACACTGAAGCTTTCTTT.